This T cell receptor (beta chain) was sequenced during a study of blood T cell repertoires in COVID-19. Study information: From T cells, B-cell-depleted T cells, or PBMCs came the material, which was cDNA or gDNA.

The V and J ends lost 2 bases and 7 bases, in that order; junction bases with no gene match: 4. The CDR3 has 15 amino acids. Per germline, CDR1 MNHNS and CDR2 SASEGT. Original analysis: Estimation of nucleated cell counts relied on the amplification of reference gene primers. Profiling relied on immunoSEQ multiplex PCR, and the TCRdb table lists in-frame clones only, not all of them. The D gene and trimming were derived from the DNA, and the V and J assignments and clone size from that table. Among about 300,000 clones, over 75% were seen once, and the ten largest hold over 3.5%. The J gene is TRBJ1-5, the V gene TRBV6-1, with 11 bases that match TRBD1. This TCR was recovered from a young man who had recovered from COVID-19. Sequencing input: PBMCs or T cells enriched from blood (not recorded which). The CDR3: CASSEPDRGRQPQHF. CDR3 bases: TGTGCCAGCAGTGAACCGGACAGGGGGCGACAGCCCCAGCATTTT.